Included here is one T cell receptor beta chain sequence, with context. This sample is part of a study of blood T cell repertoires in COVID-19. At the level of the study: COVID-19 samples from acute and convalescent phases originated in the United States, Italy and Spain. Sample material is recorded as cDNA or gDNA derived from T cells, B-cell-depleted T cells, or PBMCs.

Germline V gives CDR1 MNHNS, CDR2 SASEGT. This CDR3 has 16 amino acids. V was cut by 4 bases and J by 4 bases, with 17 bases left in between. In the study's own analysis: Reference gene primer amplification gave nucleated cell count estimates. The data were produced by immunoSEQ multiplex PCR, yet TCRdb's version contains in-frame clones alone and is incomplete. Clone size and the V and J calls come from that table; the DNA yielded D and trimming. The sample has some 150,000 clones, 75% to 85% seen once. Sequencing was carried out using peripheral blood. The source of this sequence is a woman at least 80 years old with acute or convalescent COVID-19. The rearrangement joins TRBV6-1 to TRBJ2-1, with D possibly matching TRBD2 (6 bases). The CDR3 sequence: CASSGLRGRSYNEQFF. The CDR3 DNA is TGTGCCAGCAGTGGCCTAAGAGGGAGGAGTTACAATGAGCAGTTCTTC.